This paragraph reports one T cell receptor beta chain. The data stem from a study of Graves' ophthalmopathy and Graves' hyperthyroidism. Amplification of TCR beta CDR3 regions used RNA transcripts. First-round RT-PCR used HTBI primers; second-round multiplex PCR followed. TCRdb reanalysed the multiplex PCR reads using MiXCR and keeps one entry per CDR3 protein. The sample shows 500,000 to 800,000 distinct CDR3 sequences, about 41% of them seen only once. Trimming cost V 5 bases and J 6 bases, with 11 bases left between them. Germline V gene lookup returns CDR1 SGHVT and CDR2 SQSDAQ. The CDR3 loop spans 13 amino acids. Each donor who had ophthalmopathy showed moderate-to-severe activity, a CAS of ≥3, a NOSPECS of ≥4, and a duration under 3 months. The PBMC fraction was derived from around 9.5 ml of fresh peripheral blood.

Sequenced material: peripheral blood. The TCR originated in an adult man with Graves' ophthalmopathy. The V call is TRBV7-4, the J call TRBJ1-5; D is uncertain. Here the CDR3 DNA reads TGTGCCAGCAGCCAAGAAGGGATTCAGCCCCAGCATTTT. Its translation is CASSQEGIQPQHF.